This TCR beta chain was identified in a study of shared clonotypes between healthy human individuals. Study context: CD4 naive and memory got three plates each, CD8 naive two, CD8 memory one.

Only one count was recorded for this clone. The authors divided CD4+ cells into CD45RA+ naive and CD45RA-negative memory subsets. Genomic DNA of every subset was divided equally among multiple immunoSEQ plates. Original processing notes: Without quality scores, immunoSEQ junctional reads could not be filtered like full-length reads. Produced via immunoSEQ multiplex PCR; TCRdb's table is partial and in-frame only. From that table come the V and J calls and clone size; the DNA was used to work out D and trimming. Counted here are roughly 760,000 clones, approximately 79% occurring once; the ten biggest clones make up over 1.5%. The material sequenced was memory CD4+ T cells sorted from blood. This sample's subset: CD45RA-negative fraction. This sequence originates from a woman aged 25 to 39 in good health.

The CDR3 nucleotides read TGCGCCAGCAGCCCGGGACGTTATGAAAAACTGTTTTTT. The encoded protein is CASSPGRYEKLFF. The chain combines TRBV5-1 with TRBJ1-4; the D gene is possibly TRBD1 (5 bases). Germline values: CDR1 SGHRS, CDR2 YFSETQ. V gave up 4 bases and J gave up 6 bases, with 10 bases separating them. The CDR3 is 13 residues long.